One T cell receptor beta chain is described in this entry. What it binds is not known. From the germline J gene comes the end of the CDR3, since the read stops 3 residues before it. The data were taken from a study of T cell clonality in common variable immunodeficiency. Whole-study results and caveats: Reportedly, TCR beta sequences from common variable immunodeficiency showed fewer deletions and N-nucleotide insertions.

The junction had 4 bases not matched to a gene; V was cut back by 2 bases and J by 6 bases. The CDR3 has 14 residues. CDR1 SNHLY and CDR2 FYNNEI come from the germline V gene. Equal genomic DNA amounts from CVID and control samples were sequenced. TCRdb's copy holds only in-frame clones and misses some; the assay was immunoSEQ multiplex PCR. The sample yields 25,000 to 30,000 clones, without any singletons. CVID meant reduced serum IgG, IgA and/or IgM plus specific antibody deficiency. Patients and controls were mostly of Caucasian heritage. The receptor's source is a human donor with common variable immunodeficiency. Material for sequencing was peripheral blood mononuclear cells. The J gene is TRBJ1-2, the V gene TRBV2; 9 nucleotides line up with TRBD1. CDR3 bases read: TGTGCCAGCAGTGAAAGGGGACAGGGTGATGGC. It yields the protein CASSERGQGDG. The CDR3, in full, reads CASSERGQGDGYTF.